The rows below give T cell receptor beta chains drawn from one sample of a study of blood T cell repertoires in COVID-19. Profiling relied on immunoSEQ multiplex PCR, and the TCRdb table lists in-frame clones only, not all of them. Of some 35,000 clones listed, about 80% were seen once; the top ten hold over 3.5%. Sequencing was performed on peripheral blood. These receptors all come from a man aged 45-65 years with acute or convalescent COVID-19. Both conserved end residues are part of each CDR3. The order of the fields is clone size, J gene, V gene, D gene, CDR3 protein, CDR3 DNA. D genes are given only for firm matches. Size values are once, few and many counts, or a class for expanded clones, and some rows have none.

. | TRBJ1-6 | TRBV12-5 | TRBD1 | CASGYQGQGISPLHF | TGTGCTAGTGGATACCAGGGACAGGGGATATCACCCCTCCACTTT
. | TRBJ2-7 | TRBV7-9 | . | CASSSSYGEQYF | TGTGCCAGCAGCTCTAGCTACGGCGAGCAGTACTTC
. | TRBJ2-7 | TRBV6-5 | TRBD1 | CASSYSTGISSYEQYF | TGTGCCAGCAGTTACTCGACAGGGATTAGCTCCTACGAGCAGTACTTC
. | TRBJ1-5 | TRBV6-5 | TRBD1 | CASSRGQPNQPQHF | TGTGCCAGCAGCCGGGGACAGCCTAATCAGCCCCAGCATTTT
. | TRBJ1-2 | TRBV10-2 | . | CASSRDSQSYGYTF | TGCGCCAGCAGTAGAGACAGCCAAAGTTATGGCTACACCTTC
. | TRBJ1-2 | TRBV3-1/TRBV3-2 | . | CASSQDRGGRGYTF | TGTGCCAGCAGCCAAGATAGAGGGGGTCGTGGCTACACCTTC
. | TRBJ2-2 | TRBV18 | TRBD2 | CASSPPGLASTGELFF | TGTGCCAGCTCACCACCGGGACTAGCAAGCACCGGGGAGCTGTTTTTT
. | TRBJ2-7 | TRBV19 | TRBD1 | CASSEGQGPYEQYF | TGTGCCAGTAGTGAGGGACAGGGACCCTACGAGCAGTACTTC
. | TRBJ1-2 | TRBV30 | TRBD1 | CAWFRGINYGYTF | TGTGCCTGGTTCAGGGGGATAAACTATGGCTACACCTTC
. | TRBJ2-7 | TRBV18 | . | CASSRGGAYEQYF | TGTGCCAGCTCACGGGGCGGCGCCTACGAGCAGTACTTC
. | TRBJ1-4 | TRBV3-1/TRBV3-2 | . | CASSLGAQPNEKLFF | TGTGCCAGCAGCCTTGGGGCACAGCCTAATGAAAAACTGTTTTTT
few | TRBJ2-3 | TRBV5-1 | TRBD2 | CASSLDAGRATDTQYF | TGCGCCAGCAGCTTGGATGCCGGGAGGGCCACAGATACGCAGTATTTT
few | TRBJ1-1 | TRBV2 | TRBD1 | CASKGQGDTEAFF | TGTGCCAGCAAGGGGCAGGGGGACACTGAAGCTTTCTTT
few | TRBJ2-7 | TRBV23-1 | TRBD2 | CASSPSLAGGLTYEQYF | TGCGCCAGCAGTCCCTCTCTAGCGGGAGGGCTTACCTACGAGCAGTACTTC
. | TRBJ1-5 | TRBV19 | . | CASSIGWGRDNQPQHF | TGTGCCAGTAGTATAGGGTGGGGGAGGGACAATCAGCCCCAGCATTTT
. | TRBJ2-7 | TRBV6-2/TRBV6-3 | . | CASSYAASSYEQYF | TGTGCCAGCAGTTACGCTGCGAGCTCCTACGAGCAGTACTTC
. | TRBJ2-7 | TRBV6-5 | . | CASSIRQLYEQYF | TGTGCCAGCAGTATTCGACAGCTCTACGAGCAGTACTTC
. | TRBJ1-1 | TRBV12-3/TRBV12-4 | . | CASSLGGGSGAFF | TGTGCCAGCAGTTTAGGGGGGGGGTCTGGGGCTTTCTTT
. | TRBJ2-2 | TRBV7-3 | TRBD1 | CASSLMGQGNTGELFF | TGTGCCAGCAGCTTAATGGGACAGGGGAACACCGGGGAGCTGTTTTTT
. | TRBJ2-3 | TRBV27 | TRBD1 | CASSRQGKGTDTQYF | TGTGCCAGCAGCAGACAGGGTAAGGGCACAGATACGCAGTATTTT
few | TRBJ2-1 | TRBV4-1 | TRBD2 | CASSQAGTSGNNEQFF | TGCGCCAGCAGCCAAGCGGGGACTAGCGGAAACAATGAGCAGTTCTTC
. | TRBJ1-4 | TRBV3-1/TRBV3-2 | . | CASSQEVQGILGELFF | TGTGCCAGCAGCCAAGAGGTGCAGGGGATTTTAGGGGAACTGTTTTTT
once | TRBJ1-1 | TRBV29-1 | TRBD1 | CSGAQGASNTEAFF | TGCAGCGGTGCACAGGGGGCGTCGAACACTGAAGCTTTCTTT
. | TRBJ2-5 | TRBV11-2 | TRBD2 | CASSSRTSGGVGETQYF | TGTGCCAGCAGCTCCCGGACTAGCGGGGGGGTTGGAGAGACCCAGTACTTC
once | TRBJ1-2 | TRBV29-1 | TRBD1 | CSVEQTGGGYGYTF | TGCAGCGTTGAACAGACAGGGGGCGGCTATGGCTACACCTTC
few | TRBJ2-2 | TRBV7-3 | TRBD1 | CASSASDRGETGELFF | TGTGCCAGCAGCGCGTCCGACAGGGGAGAAACCGGGGAGCTGTTTTTT
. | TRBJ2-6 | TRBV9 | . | CASSVAGSGANVLTF | TGTGCCAGCAGCGTAGCGGGCTCTGGGGCCAACGTCCTGACTTTC
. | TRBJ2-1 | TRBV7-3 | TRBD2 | CASSSPTHGGGNEQFF | TGTGCCAGCAGCTCCCCCACTCACGGGGGGGGTAATGAGCAGTTCTTC
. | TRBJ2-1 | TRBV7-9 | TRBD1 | CASSARTGGSNEQFF | TGTGCCAGCAGCGCCCGGACAGGGGGATCGAATGAGCAGTTCTTC
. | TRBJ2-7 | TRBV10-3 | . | CAIKDTLREQYF | TGTGCCATCAAGGACACCCTTCGCGAGCAGTACTTC
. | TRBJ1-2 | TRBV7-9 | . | CASSLEQGIEYGYTF | TGTGCCAGCAGCTTAGAACAGGGTATAGAGTATGGCTACACCTTC
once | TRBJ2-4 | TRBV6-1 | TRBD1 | CASSEDRGNIQYF | TGTGCCAGCAGTGAAGACAGGGGAAACATTCAGTACTTC
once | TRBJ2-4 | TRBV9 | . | CASSVEGQAKNIQYF | TGTGCCAGCAGCGTAGAAGGACAAGCCAAAAACATTCAGTACTTC
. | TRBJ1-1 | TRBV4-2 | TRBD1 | CASSQALDRAGFNTEAFF | TGTGCCAGCAGCCAGGCGCTGGACAGGGCCGGGTTTAACACTGAAGCTTTCTTT
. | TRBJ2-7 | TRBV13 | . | CASSLRLAGANYEQYF | TGTGCCAGCAGCTTAAGACTAGCAGGGGCCAACTACGAGCAGTACTTC
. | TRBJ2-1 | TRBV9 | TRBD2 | CASSRLAGSYNEQFF | TGTGCCAGCAGTAGACTAGCGGGCTCCTACAATGAGCAGTTCTTC
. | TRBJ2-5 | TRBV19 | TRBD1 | CASSQGAQETQYF | TGTGCCAGTAGCCAGGGGGCCCAAGAGACCCAGTACTTC
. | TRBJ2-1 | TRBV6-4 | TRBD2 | CASSVAGGSNEQFF | TGTGCCAGCAGTGTAGCGGGAGGGAGCAATGAGCAGTTCTTC
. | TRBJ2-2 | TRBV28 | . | CASSPWGMNTGELFF | TGTGCCAGCAGTCCTTGGGGCATGAACACCGGGGAGCTGTTTTTT
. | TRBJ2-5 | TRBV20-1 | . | CSVGGGTQYF | TGCAGTGTGGGAGGAGGGACCCAGTACTTC
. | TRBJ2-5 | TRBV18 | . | CASSPGLSRETQYF | TGTGCCAGCTCACCAGGGTTAAGCAGGGAGACCCAGTACTTC
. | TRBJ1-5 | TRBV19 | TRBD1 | CASSTLQGAHQPQHF | TGTGCCAGTAGTACCTTACAGGGGGCCCATCAGCCCCAGCATTTT
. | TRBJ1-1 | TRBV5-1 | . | CASSPREGGNTEAFF | TGCGCCAGCAGTCCCCGAGAGGGAGGGAACACTGAAGCTTTCTTT
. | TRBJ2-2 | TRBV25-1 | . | CASSAYANTGELFF | TGTGCCAGCAGTGCCTACGCGAACACCGGGGAGCTGTTTTTT
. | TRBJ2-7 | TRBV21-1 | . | CASIVPDPVPGPQWLAGSYEQYF | TGTGCCAGCATCGTCCCCGATCCAGTACCGGGCCCCCAGTGGCTAGCGGGGTCCTACGAGCAGTACTTC
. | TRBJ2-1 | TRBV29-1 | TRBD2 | CSVVKRGAESSYNEQFF | TGCAGCGTTGTAAAGCGGGGGGCCGAGAGCTCCTACAATGAGCAGTTCTTC
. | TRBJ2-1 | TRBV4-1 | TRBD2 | CASSQMTSGGEQFF | TGCGCCAGCAGCCAAATGACTAGCGGGGGTGAGCAGTTCTTC
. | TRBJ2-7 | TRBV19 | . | CASSVPGTRDTEQYF | TGTGCCAGTAGTGTACCCGGGACACGGGACACCGAGCAGTACTTC
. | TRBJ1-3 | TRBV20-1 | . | CSARGLNTIYF | TGCAGTGCTAGAGGACTAAACACCATATATTTT
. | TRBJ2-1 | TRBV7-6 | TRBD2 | CASSPFELALYNEQFF | TGTGCCAGCAGCCCGTTCGAACTAGCGCTATACAATGAGCAGTTCTTC
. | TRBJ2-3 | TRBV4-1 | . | CASSSDYTDTQYF | TGCGCCAGCAGTTCGGACTATACAGATACGCAGTATTTT
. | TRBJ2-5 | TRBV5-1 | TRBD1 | CASSNGQGSETQYF | TGCGCCAGCAGCAACGGACAGGGGTCAGAGACCCAGTACTTC
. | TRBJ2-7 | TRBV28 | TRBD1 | CASRHQGADEQYF | TGTGCCAGCAGACACCAGGGGGCGGACGAGCAGTACTTC
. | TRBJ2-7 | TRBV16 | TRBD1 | CASSQPGQGTYEQYF | TGTGCCAGCAGCCAGCCGGGACAGGGGACGTACGAGCAGTACTTC